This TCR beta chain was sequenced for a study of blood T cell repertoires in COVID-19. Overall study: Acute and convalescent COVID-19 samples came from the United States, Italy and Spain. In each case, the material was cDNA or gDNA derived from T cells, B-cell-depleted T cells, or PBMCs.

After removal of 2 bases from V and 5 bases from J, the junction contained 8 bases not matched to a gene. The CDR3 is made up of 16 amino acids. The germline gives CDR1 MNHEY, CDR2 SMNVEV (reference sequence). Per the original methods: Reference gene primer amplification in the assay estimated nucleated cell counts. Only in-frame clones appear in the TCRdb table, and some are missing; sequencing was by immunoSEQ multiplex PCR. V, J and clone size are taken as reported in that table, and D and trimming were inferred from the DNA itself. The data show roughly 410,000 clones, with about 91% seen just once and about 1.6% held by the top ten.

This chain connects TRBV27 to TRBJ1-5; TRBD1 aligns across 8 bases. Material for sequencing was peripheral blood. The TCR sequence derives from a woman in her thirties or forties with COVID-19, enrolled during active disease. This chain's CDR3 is CASSLIWDRKDQPQHF. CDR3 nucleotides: TGTGCCAGCAGTTTAATTTGGGACAGGAAGGATCAGCCCCAGCATTTT.